Reported below is one T cell receptor (beta chain). V was shortened by 6 bases and J by 4 bases, with 12 bases between the two germline ends. Germline V gene lookup returns CDR1 SGHVS and CDR2 FQNEAQ. The CDR3 is 13 amino acids. The record originates from a study of cytomegalovirus exposure and HLA in healthy donors. 13 Jbeta primers and 60 Vbeta primers were used for the PCR. How the authors handled the data: Approximately 83 million unique TCR beta chains, some 11 million shared, were counted in a later analysis. Only in-frame clones appear in the TCRdb table, and some are missing; sequencing was by immunoSEQ multiplex PCR. V and J calls and clone size come straight from that table; D and trimming were deduced from the DNA. This table has 98,000 or so clones, over 75% appearing once.

Material for sequencing was PBMCs. This clonotype originated in a man aged 55 to 70 in good health and CMV-seropositive. V is TRBV7-8 and J is TRBJ1-1; D remains ambiguous. The DNA of the CDR3 is TGTGCCAGCAGGGCAGGTGGATTCACTGAAGCTTTCTTT. This encodes CASRAGGFTEAFF.